The 9 T cell receptor beta chains in this list originate from one sample, sequenced in a study of T-cell reconstitution after alpha-beta-depleted transplantation in children. Unique molecular identifiers tagged the TCRbeta library. One entry per CDR3 protein results from TCRdb running MiXCR on the PCR reads. The sample yields 670,000 or so distinct CDR3 sequences, roughly 14% seen once. The input for sequencing was PBMCs, taken before TCRalphabeta/CD19-depleted stem cell transplant. The receptors stem from a girl aged 2-10 years with congenital amegakaryocytic thrombocytopenia, due to receive a stem cell transplant.

The V and J genes are TRBV5-1 and TRBJ2-7; TRBD1 matches at 8 bases. The CDR3 is 19 residues long. Trimming cost V 2 bases and J 4 bases; bases outside gene matches: 20. Germline CDR1 SGHRS, CDR2 YFSETQ. This CDR3 is CASSFLDRGSTAFPYEQYF. Written as DNA, the CDR3 is TGCGCCAGCAGCTTCCTCGACAGGGGCTCAACCGCCTTTCCGTACGAGCAGTACTTC.

This clonotype has at least ten counts. The rearrangement links TRBV12-3 or TRBV12-4 to TRBJ2-3; no definite D call. V was cut by 3 bases and J by 2 bases, with 21 bases left in between. This CDR3 is 18 amino acids long. CDR3 loop: CASSLMYATLRVTDTQYF. Here the CDR3 DNA reads TGTGCCAGCAGTTTGATGTACGCGACACTAAGGGTCACAGATACGCAGTATTTT.

This clonotype was seen only a few times. The V call is TRBV2, the J call TRBJ2-1; D perhaps matches TRBD1 (9 bases). Looked up from germline, CDR1 is SNHLY and CDR2 is FYNNEI. Trimming shortened V by 3 bases and J by 5 bases, and 26 bases separated the two germline ends. The CDR3 runs 19 residues. This CDR3 reads CASSERQGDREGLHNEQFF. The CDR3 DNA is TGTGCCAGCAGTGAGCGACAGGGGGATCGGGAGGGCCTCCACAATGAGCAGTTCTTC.

This chain uses TRBV18 with TRBJ2-7, with TRBD2 matching over 9 bases. The V gene end was trimmed by 4 bases and the J gene end by 7 bases; junction bases not matched to a gene: 8. In germline, CDR1 is KGHSH, CDR2 LQKENI. The CDR3 covers 14 residues. CDR3 protein: CASSLLFSGSEQYF. The DNA of the CDR3 is TGTGCCAGCTCACTCCTCTTTAGCGGGAGTGAGCAGTACTTC.

This clonotype was counted ten times or more. The chain links TRBV20-1 to TRBJ1-6; 10 bases fit TRBD1. With V trimmed by 4 bases and J by 1 base, 10 bases remained unmatched. Germline values: CDR1 DFQATT, CDR2 SNEGSKA (reference sequence). The CDR3 contains 18 residues. The CDR3 protein is CSAIRIPGQGSYNSPLHF. CDR3 coding DNA: TGCAGTGCTATCAGGATCCCGGGACAGGGGTCCTATAATTCACCCCTCCACTTT.

This clonotype has ten or more counts. The rearrangement joins TRBV29-1 to TRBJ2-3; D is perhaps TRBD1 or TRBD2 (6 bases each). Trimming cost V 6 bases and J 1 base, with 20 bases left between them. CDR3 length: 16 amino acids. Germline CDR1 reads SQVTM; CDR2 reads ANQGSEA. In DNA form, the CDR3 reads TGCAGCGTCACACCCCAGGGGCGGGAAGGCACAGATACGCAGTATTTT. It encodes CSVTPQGREGTDTQYF.

The V call is TRBV30, the J call TRBJ2-3; 8 nucleotides agree with TRBD2. Germline CDR1 reads GTSNPN; CDR2 reads SVGIG (reference sequence). The length of the CDR3 is 15 residues. V was pared by 0 bases and J by 2 bases, with 4 bases of the junction left unmatched. The CDR3 DNA reads as TGTGCCTGGAGTGTATCGGGAGGGCCCACAGATACGCAGTATTTT. This encodes CAWSVSGGPTDTQYF.

This clonotype was observed a handful of times. The chain links TRBV28 to TRBJ1-5; D unclear. V dropped 4 bases and J dropped 8 bases, with 9 bases sitting between them. There are 12 residues in the CDR3. Germline-derived CDR1 and CDR2 are MDHEN and SYDVKM. CDR3 protein: CASSSPMEPQHF. Written as DNA, the CDR3 is TGTGCCAGCAGTTCCCCGATGGAGCCCCAGCATTTT.

V and J are TRBV24-1 and TRBJ2-2, with unresolved D. Deletions cut 2 bases from V and 7 bases from J, with 4 bases between. The length of the CDR3 is 12 residues. The germline V gene has CDR1 KGHDR and CDR2 SFDVKD. CDR3 sequence: CATSDSFGELFF. As DNA, the CDR3 is TGTGCCACCAGTGATTCCTTCGGGGAGCTGTTTTTT.